The T cell receptor beta chain under discussion was sequenced for a study of shared clonotypes between healthy human individuals (dated by TCRdb to the early 2020s). General notes on the study: The cohort included three men and two women between 18 and 49 years of age. For each donor, CD4 naive and CD4 memory were each given three plates, CD8 naive was given two plates, and CD8 memory was given one plate. Blood TCR repertoires of a handful of healthy adults were deeply sequenced to estimate repertoire size and the extent of clonotype sharing between individuals. Different laboratories and diverse techniques were used to prepare libraries and sequence TCR repertoires, to increase sequencing depth and limit assay-specific biases. Leukapheresis yielded between about 0.85 and 10 billion PBMCs per donor.

The donors were healthy, HIV-negative adults who had no recently reported acute infections or vaccinations. All donors were Caucasian adults living in Nashville, Tennessee, USA. Magnetic negative selection was used to enrich CD4+ T cells, after which naive cells were positively selected on CD45RA and the negative fraction became the memory subset. After blood collection by leukapheresis, PBMCs were isolated using Ficoll-Histopaque density gradient centrifugation and then cryopreserved in the vapor phase of liquid nitrogen. Purity and quantity of every magnetically sorted T cell population were checked by analytical flow cytometry. Each sorted fraction had its genomic DNA isolated and then quantified by UV absorbance on a Nanodrop 2000c. TCR CDR3 regions were amplified from genomic DNA by multiplex PCR using the deep immunoSEQ assay. For each cell subset, the extracted genomic DNA was distributed evenly across all wells of several immunoSEQ 96-well plates, and each plate served as one replicate. Each replicate PCR for sorted subsets received 200 ng genomic DNA, equal to about 29,000 T cell genomes. The purified libraries were quantified using a Qubit 3.0 fluorometer, sized with a Bioanalyzer 2100, and then quantified again using the KAPA Library Quantification kit. Each immunoSEQ 96-well plate was sequenced on its own single-read 150-cycle Illumina NextSeq 550 flow cell. Per the authors' processing: Because the immunoSEQ output included only junctional sequences and no quality scores, the filtering could not be the same as the filtering used for full-length reads. Sequences were annotated with PyIR, a Python wrapper for IgBLAST v1.9, using IMGT germline references to assign V/J genes and CDR3. Reads with weak V/J assignments (E-value above 1e-6), missing CDR3, stop codons, out-of-frame junctions, or ambiguous translated residues were removed. V3J clonotypes were defined as sequences sharing the same inferred V gene, J gene, and CDR3 amino acid sequence. To compute the percentage overlap between repertoires, the number of shared unique clonotypes was divided by the size of the smaller repertoire. Repertoire richness was assessed with RTK rarefaction, the Chao1 estimator, and Recon v2.1 estimates of unobserved clonotypes. OLGA was used to compute generation probabilities for all TCRbeta clonotypes that the gDNA method yielded from a few donors. The clones in this table, taken by TCRdb from immuneACCESS, are in-frame only. Not every clone is retained; where verified, under half of the shortfall comes from an unresolved V gene, and the cause of the rest is unknown. V and J calls and clone size are given by that table; D and trimming were obtained from the DNA. For this sample there are fewer than 3 million clones; approximately 90% appear just once. The ten largest clones capture approximately 0.4% of the sample.

Study-wide findings and limitations: Larger estimated clonotype richness was generally found for naive subsets than for memory subsets. Compared with non-shared clonotypes, clonotypes shared by all four sorted-subset donors had higher generation probabilities. Incomplete sequencing was indicated by rarefaction of sorted-subset datasets, despite the large sequencing depth. Sampling was restricted to blood, and TCR repertoires in tissue are likely to differ from TCR repertoires in blood. The small number of donors limited the genetic and exposure-history diversity represented. Pairwise subsampling indicated that sequencing depth was expected to affect the degree of clonotype sharing among donors. Sharing across four donors was observed for around 5% of naive CD4, over 3% of naive CD8, 2% to 2.5% of memory CD4, and roughly 0.4% of memory CD8 clonotypes.

As regards this clone: Its antigen remains undetermined. Per-nucleotide qualities are absent, and no much larger clonotype sits a single base away.

This receptor was taken from a man aged 18-30 years in good health. Some clones in this sample may be carry-over from other donors' samples. The material sequenced was naive CD4+ T cells from PBMCs. The cell subset or site tag for this specimen amounts to: CD45RA+ positively selected.

The CDR3 reads CASTSVPVIFSPNQPQHF. The nucleotide sequence reads as follows: TGTGCCAGCACCTCGGTCCCCGTAATATTCTCGCCCAATCAGCCCCAGCATTTT. The rearrangement combines TRBV21-1 with TRBJ1-5. TRBV21-1 is described as a pseudogene. Including cysteine and phenylalanine, the CDR3 has 18 amino acids. The read is trimmed to its CDR3 DNA, 54 bases read in frame from base 1.